A selection of T cell receptor beta chains follows, all from one sample in a study of blood T cells in healthy people across ages. MiXCR, run by TCRdb on the 5' RACE reads, gives a single entry per CDR3 protein. In the table there are more than 450,000 distinct CDR3 sequences, 27% of which are singletons. A further study also used this sample, focusing on T cells of mothers and their children.

Sequencing was performed on blood. These receptors were taken from a boy aged 2 to 9 in good health. Each CDR3 is given with its conserved first and last residue. The D gene is left open where the match is weak. The size entry is marked missing in some rows and otherwise reads once, few, many or a size class.

V	J	size	D	CDR3	DNA
TRBV7-8	TRBJ2-1	NA	NA	CASSLGSGSHNEQFF	TGTGCCAGCAGCTTAGGGTCAGGGAGTCACAATGAGCAGTTCTTC
TRBV5-5	TRBJ2-2	few	NA	CASSLDRGELFF	TGTGCCAGCAGCTTGGATAGGGGGGAGCTGTTTTTT
TRBV30	TRBJ2-4	NA	NA	CAWSTTSAIQYF	TGTGCCTGGAGTACCACGTCTGCTATTCAGTACTTC
TRBV4-2	TRBJ1-3	NA	TRBD1	CASSPNGQGAIGNTIYF	TGTGCCAGCAGCCCAAACGGACAGGGGGCGATTGGAAACACCATATATTTT
TRBV6-6	TRBJ2-1	NA	TRBD2	CASSYLSSGSDEQFF	TGTGCCAGCAGTTACTTGAGTAGCGGGAGCGATGAGCAGTTCTTC
TRBV4-2	TRBJ2-1	NA	NA	CASSQDQAFQFF	TGTGCCAGCAGCCAAGATCAAGCCTTTCAGTTCTTC
TRBV12-3/TRBV12-4	TRBJ2-7	few	NA	CASSQRHLHEQYF	TGTGCCAGCAGTCAACGCCATCTCCACGAGCAGTACTTC
TRBV5-1	TRBJ1-4	NA	TRBD1	CASSLDRAHFATNEKLFF	TGCGCCAGCAGCCTGGACAGGGCCCATTTTGCAACTAATGAAAAACTGTTTTTT
TRBV9	TRBJ2-3	NA	TRBD2	CASSLEGLAGVPDTQYF	TGTGCCAGCAGCTTAGAGGGACTAGCGGGAGTTCCAGATACGCAGTATTTT
TRBV11-2	TRBJ2-4	many	NA	CASSLALAKNIQYF	TGTGCCAGCAGCTTAGCACTAGCCAAAAACATTCAGTACTTC
TRBV12-3/TRBV12-4	TRBJ2-5	few	TRBD2	CASSLSGGFTETQYF	TGTGCCAGCAGTTTAAGCGGGGGTTTCACGGAGACCCAGTACTTC
TRBV7-8	TRBJ2-2	NA	TRBD2	CASSPKPSGGPYGELFF	TGTGCCAGCAGCCCGAAGCCTAGCGGGGGTCCCTACGGGGAGCTGTTTTTT
TRBV29-1	TRBJ2-2	few	NA	CSVEQGGELFF	TGCAGCGTTGAACAGGGAGGGGAGCTGTTTTTT
TRBV24-1	TRBJ2-1	once	TRBD1	CATSDGRTGVLNEQFF	TGTGCCACCAGTGATGGGCGGACAGGGGTTCTAAATGAGCAGTTCTTC
TRBV15	TRBJ2-7	few	TRBD2	CATSGAWTSGRYEQYF	TGTGCCACCAGCGGGGCTTGGACTAGCGGGAGATACGAGCAGTACTTC
TRBV29-1	TRBJ2-7	NA	NA	CSVASGSGSYEQYF	TGCAGCGTCGCCTCGGGTAGCGGATCCTACGAGCAGTACTTC
TRBV5-1	TRBJ2-7	few	NA	CASSFEGTTYEQYF	TGCGCCAGCAGCTTCGAAGGGACAACCTACGAGCAGTACTTC
TRBV7-9	TRBJ1-4	NA	NA	CASSLLTPGDEKLFF	TGTGCCAGCAGCTTACTAACCCCCGGAGATGAAAAACTGTTTTTT
TRBV5-1	TRBJ1-4	few	TRBD1	CASSKDPGQPNKKLFF	TGCGCCAGCAGCAAGGACCCGGGACAGCCGAATAAAAAACTGTTTTTT
TRBV9	TRBJ2-7	NA	TRBD2	CASSVEAGGNYEQYF	TGTGCCAGCAGCGTAGAGGCGGGGGGAAACTACGAGCAGTACTTC
TRBV29-1	TRBJ2-7	few	NA	CSVEDQGQTYEQYF	TGCAGCGTTGAAGATCAAGGACAGACTTACGAGCAGTACTTC
TRBV20-1	TRBJ2-3	NA	TRBD2	CSARLALSTDTQYF	TGCAGTGCCCGACTAGCGCTAAGCACAGATACGCAGTATTTT